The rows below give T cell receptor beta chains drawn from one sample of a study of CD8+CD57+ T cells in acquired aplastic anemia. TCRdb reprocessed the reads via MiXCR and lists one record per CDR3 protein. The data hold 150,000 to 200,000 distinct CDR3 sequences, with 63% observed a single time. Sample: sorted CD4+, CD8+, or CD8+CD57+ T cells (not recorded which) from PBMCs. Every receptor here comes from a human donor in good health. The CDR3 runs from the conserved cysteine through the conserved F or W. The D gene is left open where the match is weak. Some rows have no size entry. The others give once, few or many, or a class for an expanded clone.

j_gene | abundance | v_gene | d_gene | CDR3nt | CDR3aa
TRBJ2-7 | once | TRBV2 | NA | TGTGCCAGCAGTGAGGACTGGACGATAACCTACGAGCAGTACTTC | CASSEDWTITYEQYF
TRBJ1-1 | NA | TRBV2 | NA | TGTGCCAGCAGTGAAATGGGGGGCACTGAAGCTTTCTTT | CASSEMGGTEAFF
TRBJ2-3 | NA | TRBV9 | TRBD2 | TGTGCCAGCAGCGAGGGACTAGCGGTCCAGCCCGCAGATACGCAGTATTTT | CASSEGLAVQPADTQYF
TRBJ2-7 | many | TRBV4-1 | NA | TGCGCCAGCAGCCCGTATAGGGGTTACGAGCAGTACTTC | CASSPYRGYEQYF
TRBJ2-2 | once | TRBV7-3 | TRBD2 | TGTGCCAGCAGCCAGGGACTAGCGGCGAACACCGGGGAGCTGTTTTTT | CASSQGLAANTGELFF
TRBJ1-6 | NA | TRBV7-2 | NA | TGTGCCAGCAGCTTAGGCAGGGATCGTTCACCCCTCCACTTT | CASSLGRDRSPLHF
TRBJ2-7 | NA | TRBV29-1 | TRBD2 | TGCAGCGTTGCGGGGGGGGACGGTACCTACGAGCAGTACTTC | CSVAGGDGTYEQYF
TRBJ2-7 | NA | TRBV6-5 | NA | TGTGCCAGCAGTTACTCGAAGGTTGGGACCGATGTCTGGGAGCAGTACTTC | CASSYSKVGTDVWEQYF
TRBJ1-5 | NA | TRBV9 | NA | TGTGCCAGCAGCACCAGCGGGAACAGCCTCAATCAGCCCCAGCATTTT | CASSTSGNSLNQPQHF
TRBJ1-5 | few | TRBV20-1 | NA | TGCAGTGCCCCAAGGTTGGCAGCCCAGCATTTT | CSAPRLAAQHF
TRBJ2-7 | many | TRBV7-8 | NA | TGTGCCAGCAGCTTAGCGGGGGGAGGGGGTTCCTCCTACGAGCAGTACTTC | CASSLAGGGGSSYEQYF
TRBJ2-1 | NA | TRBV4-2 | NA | TGTGCCAGCAGCCAAGAACAGAACTACAATGAGCAGTTCTTC | CASSQEQNYNEQFF
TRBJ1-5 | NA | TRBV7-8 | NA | TGTGCCAGCAGCTTAGAGCACCAGGGGCGTAATCAGCCCCAGCATTTT | CASSLEHQGRNQPQHF
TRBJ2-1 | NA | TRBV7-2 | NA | TGTGCCAGCAGCTTAAGCCCCTACAATGAGCAGTTCTTC | CASSLSPYNEQFF
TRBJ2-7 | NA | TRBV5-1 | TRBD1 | TGCGCCAGCAGCTTGGACCCGACAGGGGGAGCCTACGAGCAGTACTTC | CASSLDPTGGAYEQYF
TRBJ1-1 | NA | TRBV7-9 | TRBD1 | TGTGCCAGCAGCTCGGGACAGGGTAAGCCTTTCTTT | CASSSGQGKPFF
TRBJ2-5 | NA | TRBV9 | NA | TGTGCCAGCAGCGTAGCTTGGGGAGAGACCCAGTACTTC | CASSVAWGETQYF
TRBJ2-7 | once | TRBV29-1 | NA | TGCAGTTTGGGCGCAGGGAGCTACGAGCAGTACTTC | CSLGAGSYEQYF
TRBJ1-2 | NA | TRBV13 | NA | TGTGCCAGCAGCTTAGGCCCAATAGCTAACTATGGCTACACCTTC | CASSLGPIANYGYTF
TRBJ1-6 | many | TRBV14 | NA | TGTGCCAGCAGCCAAGATGGGTCTTCACCCCTCCACTTT | CASSQDGSSPLHF
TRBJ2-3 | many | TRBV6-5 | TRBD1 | TGTGCCAGCAGTTTAAGACAGGGTGGAACAGATACGCAGTATTTT | CASSLRQGGTDTQYF
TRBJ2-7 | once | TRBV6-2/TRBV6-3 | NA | TGTGCCAGCAGCGAGATTACCGCCTACGAGCAGTACTTC | CASSEITAYEQYF
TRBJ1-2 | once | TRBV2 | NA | TGTGCCAGCACCCCGGACAGATTGGGCTACACCTTC | CASTPDRLGYTF
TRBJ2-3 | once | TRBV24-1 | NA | TGTGCCACCAGTGATTTGCAAGGCGCGGTGGATACGCAGTATTTT | CATSDLQGAVDTQYF
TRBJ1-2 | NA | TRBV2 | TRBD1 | TGTGCCAGCAGCCTCCTGACAGGGATGGGGTATGGCTACACCTTC | CASSLLTGMGYGYTF
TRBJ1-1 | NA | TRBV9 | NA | TGTGCCAGCAGCGTAGTTGAGGGGGTGAACACTGAAGCTTTCTTT | CASSVVEGVNTEAFF
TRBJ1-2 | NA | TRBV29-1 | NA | TGCAGCGTTGATCCCTCGCAGTCACCGAACTATGGCTACACCTTC | CSVDPSQSPNYGYTF
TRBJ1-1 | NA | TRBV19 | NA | TGTGCCAGTAGTACCTCTCACAGTAGGACTGAAGCTTTCTTT | CASSTSHSRTEAFF
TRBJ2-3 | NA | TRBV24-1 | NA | TGTGCCACCAGTGATGCGGGCGCGGAAAGCACAGATACGCAGTATTTT | CATSDAGAESTDTQYF
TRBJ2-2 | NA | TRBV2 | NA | TGTGCCAGCAGTGCCGACGGGGAGCTGTTTTTT | CASSADGELFF
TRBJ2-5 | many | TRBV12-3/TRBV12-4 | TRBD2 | TGTGCCAGCACCCCGAACGCGGGAGGCCCGACTCGAAGGGAGACCCAGTACTTC | CASTPNAGGPTRRETQYF
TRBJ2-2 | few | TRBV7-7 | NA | TGTGCTAGCAGCTTGGCCTTTAATGGCGGGGAGCTGTTTTTT | CASSLAFNGGELFF
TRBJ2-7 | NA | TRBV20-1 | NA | TGCAGTGCTAGAGGAGGGGCCGACTACGAGCAGTACTTC | CSARGGADYEQYF
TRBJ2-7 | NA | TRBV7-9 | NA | TGTGCCAGCAGCTTAGCTGAAGGATCAACCTACGAGCAGTACTTC | CASSLAEGSTYEQYF
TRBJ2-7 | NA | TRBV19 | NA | TGTGCCAGTAGTATTGTGGTGTGGGACACCCGCTCCTACGAGCAGTACTTC | CASSIVVWDTRSYEQYF
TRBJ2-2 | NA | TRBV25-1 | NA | TGTGCCAGCAGTGAATTGACCTACCCCGGGGAGCTGTTTTTT | CASSELTYPGELFF
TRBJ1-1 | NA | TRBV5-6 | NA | TGTGCCAGCAGCTTGGCCCAGGGGATCGCTGAAGCTTTCTTT | CASSLAQGIAEAFF
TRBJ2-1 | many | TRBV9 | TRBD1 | TGTGCCAGCAGCAAGGGACAGGGGGTCGGCAATGAGCAGTTCTTC | CASSKGQGVGNEQFF
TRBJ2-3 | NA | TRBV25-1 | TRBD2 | TGTGCCAGCAGTGAAGCGCGCGGGAGAGATACGCAGTATTTT | CASSEARGRDTQYF
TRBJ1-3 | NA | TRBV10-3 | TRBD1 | TGTGCCATCAGCGCCGGGACAGACTCTGGAAACACCATATATTTT | CAISAGTDSGNTIYF
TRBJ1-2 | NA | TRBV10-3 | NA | TGTGCCATGGGGGGTACGGCTAACTATGGCTACACCTTC | CAMGGTANYGYTF
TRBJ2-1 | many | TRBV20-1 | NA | TGCAGTGCTAGACCCTCAAAAGCCGGGACACTATACAATGAGCAGTTCTTC | CSARPSKAGTLYNEQFF
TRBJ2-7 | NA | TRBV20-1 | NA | TGCAGTGCTAGAGGACCAGGGTTCAGAGCGGGTTACGAGCAGTACTTC | CSARGPGFRAGYEQYF
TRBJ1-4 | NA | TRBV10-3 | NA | TGTGCCATCAGCATTAGCGGGGCTAATGAAAAACTGTTTTTT | CAISISGANEKLFF
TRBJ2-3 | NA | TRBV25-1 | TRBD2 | TGTGCCAGCAGTGAGCTGGGACTAGCGGGAACAGATACGCAGTATTTT | CASSELGLAGTDTQYF
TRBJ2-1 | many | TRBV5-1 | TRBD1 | TGCGCCAGCAGCTTGGCCCGACGGACAGGATCCTACAATGAGCAGTTCTTC | CASSLARRTGSYNEQFF
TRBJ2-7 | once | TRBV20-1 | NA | TGCAGTGCTCCCCGACCAGGAACCTACGAGCAGTACTTC | CSAPRPGTYEQYF
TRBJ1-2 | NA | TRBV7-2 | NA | TGTGCCAGCAGCCCCCGCTGGACTACTGGCTACACCTTC | CASSPRWTTGYTF
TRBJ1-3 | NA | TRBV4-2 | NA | TGTGCCAGCAGCCAAGGTTTGTTGGGCTCTGGAAACACCATATATTTT | CASSQGLLGSGNTIYF
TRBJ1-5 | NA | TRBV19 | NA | TGTGCCAGTAGTAGAAGCGGAGGTAGCAATCAGCCCCAGCATTTT | CASSRSGGSNQPQHF
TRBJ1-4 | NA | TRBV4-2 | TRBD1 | TGTGCCAGCAGCCAAGGGGGGACAGGGCCGAATGAAAAACTGTTTTTT | CASSQGGTGPNEKLFF
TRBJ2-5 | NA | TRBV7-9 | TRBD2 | TGTGCCAGCAGCTTTGGGACTAGCGGGGGGGCAACAGAGACCCAGTACTTC | CASSFGTSGGATETQYF
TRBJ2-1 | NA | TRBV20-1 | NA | TGCAGCTCGGAGCGGACCTACAATGAGCAGTTCTTC | CSSERTYNEQFF
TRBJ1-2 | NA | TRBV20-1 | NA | TGCAGTGCTAGAGATCAGGTTAACTATGGCTACACCTTC | CSARDQVNYGYTF
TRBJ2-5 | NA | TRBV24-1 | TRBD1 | TGTGCCACCAGTGATTTCCGTGGACAGGGAGAGACCCAGTACTTC | CATSDFRGQGETQYF